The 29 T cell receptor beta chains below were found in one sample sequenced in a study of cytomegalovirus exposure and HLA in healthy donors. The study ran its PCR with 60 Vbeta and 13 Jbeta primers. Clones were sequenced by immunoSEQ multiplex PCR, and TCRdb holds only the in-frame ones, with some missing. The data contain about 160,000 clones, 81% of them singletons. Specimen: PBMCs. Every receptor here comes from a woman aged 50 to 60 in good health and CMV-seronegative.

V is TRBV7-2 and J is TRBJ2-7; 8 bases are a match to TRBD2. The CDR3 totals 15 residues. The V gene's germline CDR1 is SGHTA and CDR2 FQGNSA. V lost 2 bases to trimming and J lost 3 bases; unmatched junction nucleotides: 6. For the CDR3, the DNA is TGTGCCAGCAGCTTACGGGGCGGGGGGCTCTACGAGCAGTACTTC. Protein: CASSLRGGGLYEQYF.

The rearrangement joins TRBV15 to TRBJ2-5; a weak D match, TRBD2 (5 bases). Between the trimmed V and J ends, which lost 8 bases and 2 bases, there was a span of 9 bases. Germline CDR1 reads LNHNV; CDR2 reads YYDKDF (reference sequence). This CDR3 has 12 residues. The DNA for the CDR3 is TGTGCCACCCCATCGGGGCAAGAGACCCAGTACTTC. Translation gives CATPSGQETQYF.

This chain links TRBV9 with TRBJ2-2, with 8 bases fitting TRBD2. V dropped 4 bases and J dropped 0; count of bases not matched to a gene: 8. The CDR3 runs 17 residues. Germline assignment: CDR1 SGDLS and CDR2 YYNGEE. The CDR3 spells CASSPRGGLPNTGELFF. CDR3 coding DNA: TGTGCCAGCAGCCCACGGGGGGGACTGCCGAACACCGGGGAGCTGTTTTTT.

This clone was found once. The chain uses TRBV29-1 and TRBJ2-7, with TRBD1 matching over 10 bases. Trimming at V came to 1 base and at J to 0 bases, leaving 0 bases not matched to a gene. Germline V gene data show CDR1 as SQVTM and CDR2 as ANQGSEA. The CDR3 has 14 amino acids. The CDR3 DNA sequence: TGCAGCGTTGAAGGGACAGGGGGCTCCTACGAGCAGTACTTC. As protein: CSVEGTGGSYEQYF.

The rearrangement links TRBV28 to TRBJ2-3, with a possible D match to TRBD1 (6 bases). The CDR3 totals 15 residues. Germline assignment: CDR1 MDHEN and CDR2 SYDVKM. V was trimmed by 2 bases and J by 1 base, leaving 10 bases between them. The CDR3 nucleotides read TGTGCCAGCAGTTTACTGGGGGCGCGCACAGATACGCAGTATTTT. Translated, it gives CASSLLGARTDTQYF.

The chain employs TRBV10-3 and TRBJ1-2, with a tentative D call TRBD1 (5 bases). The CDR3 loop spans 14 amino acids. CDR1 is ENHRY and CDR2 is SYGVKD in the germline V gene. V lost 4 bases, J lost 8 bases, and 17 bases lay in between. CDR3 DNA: TGTGCCATCAGTGGGCAGGAGGGGCCCGTAGGCTACACCTTC. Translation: CAISGQEGPVGYTF.

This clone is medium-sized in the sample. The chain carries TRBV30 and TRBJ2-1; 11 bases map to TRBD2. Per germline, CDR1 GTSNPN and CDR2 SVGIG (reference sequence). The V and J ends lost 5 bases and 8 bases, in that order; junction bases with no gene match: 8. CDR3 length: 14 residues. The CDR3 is CAWSGTSGLDEQFF. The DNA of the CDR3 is TGTGCCTGGTCCGGGACTAGCGGCTTAGATGAGCAGTTCTTC.

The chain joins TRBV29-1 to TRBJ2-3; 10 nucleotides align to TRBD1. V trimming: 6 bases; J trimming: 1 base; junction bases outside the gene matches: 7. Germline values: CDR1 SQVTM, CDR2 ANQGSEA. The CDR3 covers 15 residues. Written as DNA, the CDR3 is TGCAGCGTCCGGGACAGGGGCCGCGGCACAGATACGCAGTATTTT. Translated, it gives CSVRDRGRGTDTQYF.

The CDR3 DNA reads as TGTGCCAGTAGTTCACAAGGGGGACAGCCCCAGCATTTT. Protein sequence: CASSSQGGQPQHF. The V and J genes are TRBV19 and TRBJ1-5; D may be TRBD1 (6 bases). The germline gives CDR1 LNHDA, CDR2 SQIVND (reference sequence). The CDR3 sequence is 13 residues long. Trimming stripped 5 bases from V and 7 bases from J, with 12 bases between.

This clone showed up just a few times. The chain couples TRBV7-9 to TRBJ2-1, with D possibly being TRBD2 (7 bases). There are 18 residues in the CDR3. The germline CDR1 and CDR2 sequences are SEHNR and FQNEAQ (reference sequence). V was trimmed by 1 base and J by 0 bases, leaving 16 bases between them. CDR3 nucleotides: TGTGCCAGCAGCTTAGATTGGGGGGGCAGCGGCTCCTACAATGAGCAGTTCTTC. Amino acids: CASSLDWGGSGSYNEQFF. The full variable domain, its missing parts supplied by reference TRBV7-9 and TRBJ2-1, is DTGVSQNPRHKITKRGQNVTFRCDPISEHNRLYWYRQTLGQGPEFLTYFQNEAQLEKSRLLSDRFSAERPKGSFSTLEIQRTEQGDSAMYLCASSLDWGGSGSYNEQFFGPGTRLTVL.

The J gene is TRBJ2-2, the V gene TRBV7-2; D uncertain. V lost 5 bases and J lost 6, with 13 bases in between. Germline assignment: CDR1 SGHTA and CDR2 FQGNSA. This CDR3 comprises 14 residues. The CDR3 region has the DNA TGTGCCAGCAGCCCGTCGTTAGAGTCCGGGGAGCTGTTTTTT. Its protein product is CASSPSLESGELFF. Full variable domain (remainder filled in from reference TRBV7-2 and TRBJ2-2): GAGVSQSPSNKVTEKGKDVELRCDPISGHTALYWYRQSLGQGLEFLIYFQGNSAPDKSGLPSDRFSAERTGGSVSTLTIQRTQQEDSAVYLCASSPSLESGELFFGEGSRLTVL.

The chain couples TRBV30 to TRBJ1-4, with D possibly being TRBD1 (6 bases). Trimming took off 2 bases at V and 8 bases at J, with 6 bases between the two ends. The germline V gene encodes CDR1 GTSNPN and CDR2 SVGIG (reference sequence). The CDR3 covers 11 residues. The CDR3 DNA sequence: TGTGCCTGGAGTACAGGGGAAAAACTGTTTTTT. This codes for CAWSTGEKLFF.

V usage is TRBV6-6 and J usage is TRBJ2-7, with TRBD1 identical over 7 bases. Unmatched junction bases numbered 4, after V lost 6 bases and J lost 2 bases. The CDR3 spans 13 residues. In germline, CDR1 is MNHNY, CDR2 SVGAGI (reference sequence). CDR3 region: CASSPQGTYEQYF. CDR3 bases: TGTGCCAGCAGCCCACAGGGGACCTACGAGCAGTACTTC.

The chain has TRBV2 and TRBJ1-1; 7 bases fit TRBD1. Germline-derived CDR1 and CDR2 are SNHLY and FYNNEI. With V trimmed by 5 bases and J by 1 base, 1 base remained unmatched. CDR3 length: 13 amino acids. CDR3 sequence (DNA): TGTGCCAGCAGTCAGGGGGAGAACACTGAAGCTTTCTTT. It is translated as CASSQGENTEAFF. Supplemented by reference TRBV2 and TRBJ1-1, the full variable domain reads EPEVTQTPSHQVTQMGQEVILRCVPISNHLYFYWYRQILGQKVEFLVSFYNNEISEKSEIFDDQFSVERPDGSNFTLKIRSTKLEDSAMYFCASSQGENTEAFFGQGTRLTVV.

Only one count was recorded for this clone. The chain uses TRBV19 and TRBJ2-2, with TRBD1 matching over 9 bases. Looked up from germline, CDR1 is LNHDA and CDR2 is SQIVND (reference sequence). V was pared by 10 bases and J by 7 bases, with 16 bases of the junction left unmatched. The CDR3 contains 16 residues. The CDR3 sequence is CAISDRGGVGIGELFF. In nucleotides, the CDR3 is TGTGCCATTTCGGACAGGGGCGGTGTGGGCATCGGGGAGCTGTTTTTT. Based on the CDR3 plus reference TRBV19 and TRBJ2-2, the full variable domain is DGGITQSPKYLFRKEGQNVTLSCEQNLNHDAMYWYRQDPGQGLRLIYYSQIVNDFQKGDIAEGYSVSREKKESFPLTVTSAQKNPTAFYLCAISDRGGVGIGELFFGEGSRLTVL.

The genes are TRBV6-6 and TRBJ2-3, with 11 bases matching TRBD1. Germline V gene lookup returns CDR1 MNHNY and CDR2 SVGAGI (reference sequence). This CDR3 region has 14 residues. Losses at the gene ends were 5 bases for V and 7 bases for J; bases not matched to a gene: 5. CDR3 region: CASSTGQGENTQYF. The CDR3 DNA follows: TGTGCCAGCAGTACGGGACAGGGGGAGAATACGCAGTATTTT.

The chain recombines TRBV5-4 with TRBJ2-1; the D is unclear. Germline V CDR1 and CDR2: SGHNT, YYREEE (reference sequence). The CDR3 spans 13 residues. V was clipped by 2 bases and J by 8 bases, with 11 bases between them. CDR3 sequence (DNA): TGTGCCAGCAGCTTTAGTGGGCGCGATGAGCAGTTCTTC. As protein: CASSFSGRDEQFF.

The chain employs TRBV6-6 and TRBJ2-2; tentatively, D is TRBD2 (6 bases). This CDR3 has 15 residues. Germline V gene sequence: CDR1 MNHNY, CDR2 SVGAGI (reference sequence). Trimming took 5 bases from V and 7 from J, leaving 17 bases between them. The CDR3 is CASSTGTGPSGELFF. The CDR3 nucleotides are TGTGCCAGCAGTACCGGGACTGGGCCCAGCGGGGAGCTGTTTTTT.

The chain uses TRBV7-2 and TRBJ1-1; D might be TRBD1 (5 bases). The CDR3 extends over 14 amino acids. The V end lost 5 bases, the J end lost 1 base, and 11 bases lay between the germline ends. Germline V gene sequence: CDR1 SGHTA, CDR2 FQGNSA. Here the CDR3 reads CASSTRAGNTEAFF. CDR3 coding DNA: TGTGCCAGCAGCACCAGGGCTGGGAACACTGAAGCTTTCTTT.

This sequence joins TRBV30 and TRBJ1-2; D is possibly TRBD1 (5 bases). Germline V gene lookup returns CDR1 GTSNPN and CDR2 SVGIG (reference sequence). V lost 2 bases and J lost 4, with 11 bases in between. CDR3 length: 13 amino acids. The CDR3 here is CAWSRGTVYGYTF. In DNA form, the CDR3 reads TGTGCCTGGAGTCGGGGGACGGTCTATGGCTACACCTTC.

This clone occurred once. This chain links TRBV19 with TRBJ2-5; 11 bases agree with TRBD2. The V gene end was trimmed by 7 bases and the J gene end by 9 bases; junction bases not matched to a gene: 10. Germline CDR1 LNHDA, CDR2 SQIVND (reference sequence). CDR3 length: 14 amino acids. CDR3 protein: CASNPSGRTEAQYF. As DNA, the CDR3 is TGTGCCAGTAACCCTAGCGGGAGGACCGAGGCCCAGTACTTC.

The CDR3 loop is CASSSQWGTGASGANVLTF. The CDR3 nucleotides are TGTGCCAGCAGCTCCCAATGGGGGACAGGGGCCTCTGGGGCCAACGTCCTGACTTTC. V is TRBV7-9 and J is TRBJ2-6; TRBD1 matches at 10 bases. The CDR3 is 19 residues long. Germline CDR1 and CDR2: SEHNR and FQNEAQ (reference sequence). The V gene end was trimmed by 4 bases and the J gene end by 0 bases; junction bases not matched to a gene: 9.

CDR3 nucleotides: TGTGCCAGCAGTTTCCCAGGGTCCCCCGGGGACTTGCAGTTCTTC. It translates to CASSFPGSPGDLQFF. The V and J genes are TRBV28 and TRBJ2-1, with a possible D match to TRBD2 (6 bases). V was shortened by 3 bases and J by 12 bases, with 21 bases between the two germline ends. The CDR3 is made up of 15 amino acids. CDR1 MDHEN and CDR2 SYDVKM come from the germline V gene.

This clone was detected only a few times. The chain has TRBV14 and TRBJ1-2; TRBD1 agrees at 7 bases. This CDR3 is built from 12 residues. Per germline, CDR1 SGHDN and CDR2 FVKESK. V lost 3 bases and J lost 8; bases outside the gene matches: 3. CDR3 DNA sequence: TGTGCCAGCAGCCATGCAGGGGGAGGCTACACCTTC. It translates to CASSHAGGGYTF. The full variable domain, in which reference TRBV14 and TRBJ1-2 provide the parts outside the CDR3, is EAGVTQFPSHSVIEKGQTVTLRCDPISGHDNLYWYRRVMGKEIKFLLHFVKESKQDESGMPNNRFLAERTGGTYSTLKVQPAELEDSGVYFCASSHAGGGYTFGSGTRLTVV.

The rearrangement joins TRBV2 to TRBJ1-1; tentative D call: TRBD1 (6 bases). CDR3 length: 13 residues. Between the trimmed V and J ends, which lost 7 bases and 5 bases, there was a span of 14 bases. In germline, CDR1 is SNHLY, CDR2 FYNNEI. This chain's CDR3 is CASKGTLRTEAFF. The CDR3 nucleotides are TGTGCCAGCAAAGGGACATTGAGGACTGAAGCTTTCTTT. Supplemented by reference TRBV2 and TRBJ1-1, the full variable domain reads EPEVTQTPSHQVTQMGQEVILRCVPISNHLYFYWYRQILGQKVEFLVSFYNNEISEKSEIFDDQFSVERPDGSNFTLKIRSTKLEDSAMYFCASKGTLRTEAFFGQGTRLTVV.

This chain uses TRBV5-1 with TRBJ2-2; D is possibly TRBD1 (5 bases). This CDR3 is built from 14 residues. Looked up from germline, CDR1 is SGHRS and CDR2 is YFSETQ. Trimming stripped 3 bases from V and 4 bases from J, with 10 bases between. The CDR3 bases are TGCGCCAGCAGCTCGTTCAGGGTCACCGGGGAGCTGTTTTTT. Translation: CASSSFRVTGELFF.

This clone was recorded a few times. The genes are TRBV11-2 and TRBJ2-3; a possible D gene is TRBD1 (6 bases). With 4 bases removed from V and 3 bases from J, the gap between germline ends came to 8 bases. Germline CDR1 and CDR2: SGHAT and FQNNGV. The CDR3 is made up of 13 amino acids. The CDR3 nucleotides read TGTGCCAGCAGCTCCCAGGGGACAGATACGCAGTATTTT. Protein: CASSSQGTDTQYF.

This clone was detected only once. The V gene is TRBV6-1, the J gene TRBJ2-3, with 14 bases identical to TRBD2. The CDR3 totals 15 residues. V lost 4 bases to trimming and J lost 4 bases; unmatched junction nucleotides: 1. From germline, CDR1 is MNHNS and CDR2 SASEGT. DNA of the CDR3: TGTGCCAGCAGTGGACTAGCGGGAGGGCCAGATACGCAGTATTTT. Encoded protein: CASSGLAGGPDTQYF.

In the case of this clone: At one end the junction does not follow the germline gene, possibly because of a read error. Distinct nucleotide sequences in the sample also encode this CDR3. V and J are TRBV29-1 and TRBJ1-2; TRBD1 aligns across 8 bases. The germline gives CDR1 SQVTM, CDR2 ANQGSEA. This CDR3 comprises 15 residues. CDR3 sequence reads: CSVEGQEGANYGYTF. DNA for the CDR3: TGCAGCGTGGAGGGACAGGAAGGGGCTAACTACGGCTACACCTTC.